This T cell receptor (beta chain) was recorded in a study of blood T cell repertoires in COVID-19. The wider study: The study drew acute and convalescent COVID-19 samples from the United States, Italy and Spain. The analysed material was cDNA or gDNA that came from T cells, B-cell-depleted T cells, or PBMCs.

CDR3 length: 14 residues. Looked up from germline, CDR1 is MNHEY and CDR2 is SVGAGI. V shed 8 bases and J 3 bases; nucleotides not matched to a gene: 6. As originally analysed: Amplification of reference gene primers provided the estimated nucleated cell counts. Clones were read by immunoSEQ multiplex PCR, and TCRdb kept only the in-frame ones, dropping some. Clonal size and the V and J genes are those of that table, whereas D and trimming came from the DNA. The sample has 200,000 to 300,000 clones; over 75% are singletons. The origin of this receptor is a human donor in a cohort sampled during active COVID-19. Input material: peripheral blood. J is TRBJ1-3 and V is TRBV6-5; the match to TRBD1 covers 8 bases. The CDR3 sequence is CASQQGVYGNTIYF. In nucleotides, the CDR3 is TGTGCCAGCCAACAGGGGGTATATGGAAACACCATATATTTT.